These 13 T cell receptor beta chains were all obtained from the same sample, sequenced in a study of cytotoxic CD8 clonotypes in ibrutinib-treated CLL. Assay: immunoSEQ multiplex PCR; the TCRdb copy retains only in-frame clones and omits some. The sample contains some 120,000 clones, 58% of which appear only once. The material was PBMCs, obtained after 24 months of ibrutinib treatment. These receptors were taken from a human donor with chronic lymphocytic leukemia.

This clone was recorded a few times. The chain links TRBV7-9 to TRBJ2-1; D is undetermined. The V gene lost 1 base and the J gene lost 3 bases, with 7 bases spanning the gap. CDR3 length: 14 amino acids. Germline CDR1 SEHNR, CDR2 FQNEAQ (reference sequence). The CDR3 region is CASSLGQDYNEQFF. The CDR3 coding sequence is TGTGCCAGCAGCTTAGGGCAGGACTACAATGAGCAGTTCTTC.

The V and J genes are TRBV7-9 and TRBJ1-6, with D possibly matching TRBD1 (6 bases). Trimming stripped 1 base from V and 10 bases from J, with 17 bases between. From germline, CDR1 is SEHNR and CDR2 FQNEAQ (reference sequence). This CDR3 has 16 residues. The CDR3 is CASSLVRGASNSPLHF. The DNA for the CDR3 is TGTGCCAGCAGCTTAGTACGGGGGGCGTCGAACTCACCCCTCCACTTT.

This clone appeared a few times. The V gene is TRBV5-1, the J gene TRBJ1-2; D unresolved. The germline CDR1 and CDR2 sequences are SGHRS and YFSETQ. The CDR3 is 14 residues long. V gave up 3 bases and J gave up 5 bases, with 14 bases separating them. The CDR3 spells CASSSTGGPYGYTF. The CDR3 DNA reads TGCGCCAGCAGCTCTACCGGAGGGCCATATGGCTACACCTTC. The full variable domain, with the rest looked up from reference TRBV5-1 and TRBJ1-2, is KAGVTQTPRYLIKTRGQQVTLSCSPISGHRSVSWYQQTPGQGLQFLFEYFSETQRNKGNFPGRFSGRQFSNSRSEMNVSTLELGDSALYLCASSSTGGPYGYTFGSGTRLTVV.

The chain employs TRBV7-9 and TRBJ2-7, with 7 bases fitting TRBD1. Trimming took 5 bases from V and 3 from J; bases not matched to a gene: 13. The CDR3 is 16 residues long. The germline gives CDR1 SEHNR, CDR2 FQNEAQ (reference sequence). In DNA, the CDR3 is TGTGCCAGCAGCCCGAGACAAGCGACAGGGTTCTACGAGCAGTACTTC. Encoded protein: CASSPRQATGFYEQYF.

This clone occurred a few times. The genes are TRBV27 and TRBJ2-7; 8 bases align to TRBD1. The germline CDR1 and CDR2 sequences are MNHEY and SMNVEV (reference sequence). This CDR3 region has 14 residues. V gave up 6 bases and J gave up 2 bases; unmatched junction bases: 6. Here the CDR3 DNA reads TGTGCCAGCAGCCAGGACAGGGAAGCCTACGAGCAGTACTTC. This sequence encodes CASSQDREAYEQYF.

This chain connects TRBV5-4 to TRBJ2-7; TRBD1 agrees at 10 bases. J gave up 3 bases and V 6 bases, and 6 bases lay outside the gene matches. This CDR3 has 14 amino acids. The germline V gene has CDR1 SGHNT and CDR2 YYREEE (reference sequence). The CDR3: CASTTGTGDYEQYF. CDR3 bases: TGTGCCAGCACAACCGGGACAGGGGACTACGAGCAGTACTTC.

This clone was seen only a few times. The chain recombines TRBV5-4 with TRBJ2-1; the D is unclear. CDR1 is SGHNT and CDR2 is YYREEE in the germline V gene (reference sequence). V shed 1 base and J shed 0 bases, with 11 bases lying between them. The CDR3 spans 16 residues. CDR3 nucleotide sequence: TGTGCCAGCAGCTTGTCGACCTCAAGCTCCTACAATGAGCAGTTCTTC. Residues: CASSLSTSSSYNEQFF.

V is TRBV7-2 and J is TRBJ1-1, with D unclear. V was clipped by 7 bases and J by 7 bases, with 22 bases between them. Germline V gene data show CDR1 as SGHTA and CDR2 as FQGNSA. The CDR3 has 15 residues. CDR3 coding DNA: TGTGCCAGCACCCCCGGGCGCGAGTGGGCGCTTGAAGCTTTCTTT. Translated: CASTPGREWALEAFF. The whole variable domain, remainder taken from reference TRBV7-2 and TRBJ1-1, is GAGVSQSPSNKVTEKGKDVELRCDPISGHTALYWYRQSLGQGLEFLIYFQGNSAPDKSGLPSDRFSAERTGGSVSTLTIQRTQQEDSAVYLCASTPGREWALEAFFGQGTRLTVV.

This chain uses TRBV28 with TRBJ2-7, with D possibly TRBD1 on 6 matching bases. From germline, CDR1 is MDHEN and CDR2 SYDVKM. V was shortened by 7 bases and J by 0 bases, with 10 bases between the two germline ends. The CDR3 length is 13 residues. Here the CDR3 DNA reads TGTGCCAGCAAGACAGGTAACTCCTACGAGCAGTACTTC. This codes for CASKTGNSYEQYF.

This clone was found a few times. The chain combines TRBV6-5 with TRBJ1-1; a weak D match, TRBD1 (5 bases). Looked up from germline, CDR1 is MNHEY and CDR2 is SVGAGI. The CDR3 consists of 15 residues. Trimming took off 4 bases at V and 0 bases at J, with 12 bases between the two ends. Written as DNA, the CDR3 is TGTGCCAGCAGTTTCGCCGGGGCCATGAACACTGAAGCTTTCTTT. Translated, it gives CASSFAGAMNTEAFF.

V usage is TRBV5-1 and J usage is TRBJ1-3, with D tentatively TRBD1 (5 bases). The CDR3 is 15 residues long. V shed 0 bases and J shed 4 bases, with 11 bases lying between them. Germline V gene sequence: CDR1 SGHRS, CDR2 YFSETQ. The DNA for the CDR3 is TGCGCCAGCAGCTTGGAACACGGGGCGGGAAACACCATATATTTT. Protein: CASSLEHGAGNTIYF.

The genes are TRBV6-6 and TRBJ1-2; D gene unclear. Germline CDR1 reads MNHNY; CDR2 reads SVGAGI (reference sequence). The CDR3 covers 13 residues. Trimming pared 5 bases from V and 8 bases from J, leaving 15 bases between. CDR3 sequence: CASSTLGRGGYTF. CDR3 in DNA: TGTGCCAGCAGTACCTTGGGCCGAGGGGGCTACACCTTC.

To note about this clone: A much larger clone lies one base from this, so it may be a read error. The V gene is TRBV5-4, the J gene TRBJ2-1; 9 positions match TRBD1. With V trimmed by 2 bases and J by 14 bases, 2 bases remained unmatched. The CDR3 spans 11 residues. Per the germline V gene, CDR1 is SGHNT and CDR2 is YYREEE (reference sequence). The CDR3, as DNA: TGTGCCAGCAGCTTTGGGACAGGGAAGTTCTTC. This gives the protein CASSFGTGKFF.